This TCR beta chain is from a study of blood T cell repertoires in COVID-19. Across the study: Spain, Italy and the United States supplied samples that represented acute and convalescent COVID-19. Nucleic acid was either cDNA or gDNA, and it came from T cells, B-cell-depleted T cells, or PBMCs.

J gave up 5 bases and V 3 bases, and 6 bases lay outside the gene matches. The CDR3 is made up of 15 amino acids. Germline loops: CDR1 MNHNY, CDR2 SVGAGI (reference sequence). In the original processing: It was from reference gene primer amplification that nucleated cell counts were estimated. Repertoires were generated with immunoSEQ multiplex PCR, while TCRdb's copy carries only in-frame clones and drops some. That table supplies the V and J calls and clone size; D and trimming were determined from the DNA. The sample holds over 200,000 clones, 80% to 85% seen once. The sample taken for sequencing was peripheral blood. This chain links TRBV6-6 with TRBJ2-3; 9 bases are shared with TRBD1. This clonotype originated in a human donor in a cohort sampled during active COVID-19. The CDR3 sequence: CASSYPGQGEDTQYF. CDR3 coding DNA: TGTGCCAGCAGTTATCCGGGACAGGGAGAAGATACGCAGTATTTT.